Presented here are 3 T cell receptor beta chains from one specimen sequenced in a study of cytomegalovirus exposure and HLA in healthy donors (dated by TCRdb to 2017 to 2019). Libraries came from the immunoSEQ multiplex PCR assay. TCRdb's version of the immuneACCESS table is confined to in-frame rearrangements and falls short of the full clone set. An unresolved V gene accounts for under half of the shortfall where checked; the remainder is of unknown origin. For this sample there are 200,000 to 250,000 clones; around 78% appear just once. The ten largest account for roughly 5.7% of the sample. The sequencing input was PBMCs. The source of these receptors is a woman younger than 35 in good health and CMV-seronegative.

The chain recombines TRBV20-1 with TRBJ1-2; no firm D call. Germline CDR1 reads DFQATT; CDR2 reads SNEGSKA (reference sequence). The CDR3 length is 9 residues. V lost 6 bases to trimming and J lost 6 bases, with 5 bases between them. The CDR3 bases are TGCAGTGCCCACAATGGCTACACCTTC. This gives the protein CSAHNGYTF.

The V gene is TRBV28, the J gene TRBJ2-7; 7 bases agree with TRBD2. Per the germline V gene, CDR1 is MDHEN and CDR2 is SYDVKM. V dropped 6 bases and J dropped 3; count of bases not matched to a gene: 8. The CDR3 covers 14 residues. The DNA for the CDR3 is TGTGCCAGCAGGTCCCCTAGCGGATTCTACGAGCAGTACTTC. As protein: CASRSPSGFYEQYF.

This chain joins TRBV5-1 and TRBJ2-1; TRBD2 matches 11 bases. V shed 1 base, J shed 3 bases, and the junction held 6 bases outside the gene matches. This CDR3 contains 17 residues. Germline CDR1 is SGHRS and CDR2 is YFSETQ. The CDR3, as DNA: TGCGCCAGCAGCTTGCTGGCGGGACTAGCGGTCTACAATGAGCAGTTCTTC. Translation gives CASSLLAGLAVYNEQFF.